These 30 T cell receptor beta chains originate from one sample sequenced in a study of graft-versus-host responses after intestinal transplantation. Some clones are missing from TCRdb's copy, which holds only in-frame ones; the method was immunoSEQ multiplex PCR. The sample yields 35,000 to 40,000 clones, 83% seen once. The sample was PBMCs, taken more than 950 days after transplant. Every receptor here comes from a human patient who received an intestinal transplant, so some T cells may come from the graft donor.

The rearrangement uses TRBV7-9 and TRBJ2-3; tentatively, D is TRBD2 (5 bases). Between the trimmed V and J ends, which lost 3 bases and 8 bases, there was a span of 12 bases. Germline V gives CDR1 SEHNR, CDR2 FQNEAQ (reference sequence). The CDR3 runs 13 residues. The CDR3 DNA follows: TGTGCCAGCAGCTTCGAGGGAGCAGGTACGCAGTATTTT. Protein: CASSFEGAGTQYF. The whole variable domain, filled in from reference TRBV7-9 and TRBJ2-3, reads DTGVSQNPRHKITKRGQNVTFRCDPISEHNRLYWYRQTLGQGPEFLTYFQNEAQLEKSRLLSDRFSAERPKGSFSTLEIQRTEQGDSAMYLCASSFEGAGTQYFGPGTRLTVL.

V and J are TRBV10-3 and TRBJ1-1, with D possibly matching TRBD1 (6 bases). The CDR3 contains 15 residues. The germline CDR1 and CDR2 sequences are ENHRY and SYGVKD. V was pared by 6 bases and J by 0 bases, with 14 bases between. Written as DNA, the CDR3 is TGTGCCATCAGCCCGAGAGGGGGGATGAACACTGAAGCTTTCTTT. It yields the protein CAISPRGGMNTEAFF.

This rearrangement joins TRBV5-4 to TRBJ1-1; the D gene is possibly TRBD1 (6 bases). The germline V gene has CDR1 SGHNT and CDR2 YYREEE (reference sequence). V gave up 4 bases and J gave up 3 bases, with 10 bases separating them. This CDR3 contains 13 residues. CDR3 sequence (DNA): TGTGCCAGCAGCCAAAACAGGGACACTGAAGCTTTCTTT. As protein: CASSQNRDTEAFF.

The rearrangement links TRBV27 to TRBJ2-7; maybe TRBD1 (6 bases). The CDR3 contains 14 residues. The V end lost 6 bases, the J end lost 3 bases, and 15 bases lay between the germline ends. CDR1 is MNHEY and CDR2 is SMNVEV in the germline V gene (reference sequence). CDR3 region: CASSKQGLLYEQYF. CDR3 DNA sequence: TGTGCCAGCAGCAAACAGGGTCTTCTCTACGAGCAGTACTTC.

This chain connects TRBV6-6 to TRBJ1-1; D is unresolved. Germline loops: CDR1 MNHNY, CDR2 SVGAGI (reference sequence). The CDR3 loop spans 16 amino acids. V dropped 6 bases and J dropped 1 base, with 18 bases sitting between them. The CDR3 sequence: CASSPNSGPKNTEAFF. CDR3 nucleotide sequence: TGTGCCAGCAGCCCCAATTCCGGGCCCAAGAACACTGAAGCTTTCTTT.

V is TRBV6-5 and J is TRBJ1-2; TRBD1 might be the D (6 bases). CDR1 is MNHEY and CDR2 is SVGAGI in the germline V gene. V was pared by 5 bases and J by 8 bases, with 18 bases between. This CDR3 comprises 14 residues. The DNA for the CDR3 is TGTGCCAGCAGTCCTCTTGGACAGAGGGAGGGCTACACCTTC. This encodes CASSPLGQREGYTF.

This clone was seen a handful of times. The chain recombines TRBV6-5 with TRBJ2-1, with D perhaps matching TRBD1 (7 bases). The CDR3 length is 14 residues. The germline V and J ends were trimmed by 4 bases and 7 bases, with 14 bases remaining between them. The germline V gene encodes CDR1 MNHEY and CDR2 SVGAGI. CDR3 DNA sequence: TGTGCCAGCAGTTTCGGACAGGAGGGGAATGAGCAGTTCTTC. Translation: CASSFGQEGNEQFF.

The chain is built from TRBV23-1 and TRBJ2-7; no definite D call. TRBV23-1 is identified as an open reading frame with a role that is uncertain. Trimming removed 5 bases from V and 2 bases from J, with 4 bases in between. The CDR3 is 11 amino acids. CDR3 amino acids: CASSDTYEQYF. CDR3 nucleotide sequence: TGCGCCAGCAGTGACACCTACGAGCAGTACTTC.

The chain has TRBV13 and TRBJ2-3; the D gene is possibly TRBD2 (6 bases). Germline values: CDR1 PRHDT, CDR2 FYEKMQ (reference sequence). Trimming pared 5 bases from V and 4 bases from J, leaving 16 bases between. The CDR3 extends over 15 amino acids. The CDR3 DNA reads TGTGCCAGCAGCGCCAGACTAGTGGAGGCAGATACGCAGTATTTT. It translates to CASSARLVEADTQYF.

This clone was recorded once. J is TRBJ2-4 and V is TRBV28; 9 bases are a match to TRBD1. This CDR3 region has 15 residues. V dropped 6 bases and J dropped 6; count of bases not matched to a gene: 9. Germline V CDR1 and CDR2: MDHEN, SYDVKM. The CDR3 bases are TGTGCCAGCAGCTCCCCGGGACAGGGTACAAACATTCAGTACTTC. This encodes CASSSPGQGTNIQYF.

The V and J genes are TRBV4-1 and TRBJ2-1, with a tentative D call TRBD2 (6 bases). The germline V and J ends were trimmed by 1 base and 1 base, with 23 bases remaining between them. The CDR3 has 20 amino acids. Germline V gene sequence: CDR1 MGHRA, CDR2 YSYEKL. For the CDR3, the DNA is TGCGCCAGCAGCCAAGTCAGCCTCCTACTGGCGGGGCCGTCCTACAATGAGCAGTTCTTC. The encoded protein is CASSQVSLLLAGPSYNEQFF.

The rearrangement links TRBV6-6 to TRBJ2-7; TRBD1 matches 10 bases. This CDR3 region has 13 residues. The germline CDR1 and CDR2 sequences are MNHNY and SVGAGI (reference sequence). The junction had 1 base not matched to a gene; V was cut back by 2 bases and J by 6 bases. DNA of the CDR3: TGTGCCAGCAGTTACCGGACAGGGGGCGAGCAGTACTTC. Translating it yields CASSYRTGGEQYF.

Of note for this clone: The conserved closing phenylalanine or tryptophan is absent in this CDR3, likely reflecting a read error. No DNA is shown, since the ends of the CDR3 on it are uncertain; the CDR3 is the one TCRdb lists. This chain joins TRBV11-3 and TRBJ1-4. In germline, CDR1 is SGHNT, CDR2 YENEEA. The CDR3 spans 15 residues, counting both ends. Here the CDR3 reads CASGPPARKSLLGGL.

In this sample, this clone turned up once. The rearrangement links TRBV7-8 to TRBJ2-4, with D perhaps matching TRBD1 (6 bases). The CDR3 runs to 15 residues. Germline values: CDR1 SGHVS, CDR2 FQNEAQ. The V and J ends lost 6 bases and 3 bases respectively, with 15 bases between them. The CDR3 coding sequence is TGTGCCAGCAGGCAAGGGGGTAGGGGCAAAAACATTCAGTACTTC. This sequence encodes CASRQGGRGKNIQYF.

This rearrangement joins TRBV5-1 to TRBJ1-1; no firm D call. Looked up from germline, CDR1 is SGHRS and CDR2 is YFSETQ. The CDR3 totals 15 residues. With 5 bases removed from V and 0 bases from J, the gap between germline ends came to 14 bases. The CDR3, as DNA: TGCGCCAGCAGTCCAGGTAGCTCCATGAACACTGAAGCTTTCTTT. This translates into CASSPGSSMNTEAFF.

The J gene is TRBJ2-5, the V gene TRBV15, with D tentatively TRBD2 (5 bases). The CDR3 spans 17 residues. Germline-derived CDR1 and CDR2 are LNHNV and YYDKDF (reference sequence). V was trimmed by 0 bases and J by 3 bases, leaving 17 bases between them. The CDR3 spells CATSRDLGAQTEETQYF. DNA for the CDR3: TGTGCCACCAGCAGAGATTTGGGAGCCCAAACAGAAGAGACCCAGTACTTC. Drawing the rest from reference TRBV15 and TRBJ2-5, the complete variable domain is DAMVIQNPRYQVTQFGKPVTLSCSQTLNHNVMYWYQQKSSQAPKLLFHYYDKDFNNEADTPDNFQSRRPNTSFCFLDIRSPGLGDTAMYLCATSRDLGAQTEETQYFGPGTRLLVL.

CDR3 bases: TGTGCCAGCACAGGGCCCTACGACAATGAGCAGTTCTTC. This gives the protein CASTGPYDNEQFF. V and J are TRBV6-1 and TRBJ2-1, with TRBD1 as a possible D gene (5 bases). Germline V gives CDR1 MNHNS, CDR2 SASEGT. V was cut by 7 bases and J by 5 bases, with 12 bases left in between. The CDR3 length is 13 residues.

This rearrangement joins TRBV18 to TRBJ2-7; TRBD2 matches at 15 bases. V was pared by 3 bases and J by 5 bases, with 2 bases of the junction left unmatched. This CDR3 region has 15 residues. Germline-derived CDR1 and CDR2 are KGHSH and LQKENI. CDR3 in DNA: TGTGCCAGCTCACCGAGGACTAGCGGGGGGGACGAGCAGTACTTC. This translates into CASSPRTSGGDEQYF.

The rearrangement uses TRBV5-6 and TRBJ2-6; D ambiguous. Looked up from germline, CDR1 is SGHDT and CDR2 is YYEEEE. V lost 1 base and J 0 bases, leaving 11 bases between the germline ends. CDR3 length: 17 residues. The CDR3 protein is CASSLKRLDSGANVLTF. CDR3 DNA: TGTGCCAGCAGCTTGAAGCGTCTCGACTCTGGGGCCAACGTCCTGACTTTC.

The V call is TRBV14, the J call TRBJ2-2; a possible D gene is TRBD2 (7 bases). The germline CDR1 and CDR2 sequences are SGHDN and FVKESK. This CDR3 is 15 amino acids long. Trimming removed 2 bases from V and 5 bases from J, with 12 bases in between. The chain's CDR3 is CASSQRRGGTGELFF. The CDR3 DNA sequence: TGTGCCAGCAGCCAACGCAGGGGAGGGACCGGGGAGCTGTTTTTT. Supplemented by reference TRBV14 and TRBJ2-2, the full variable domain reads EAGVTQFPSHSVIEKGQTVTLRCDPISGHDNLYWYRRVMGKEIKFLLHFVKESKQDESGMPNNRFLAERTGGTYSTLKVQPAELEDSGVYFCASSQRRGGTGELFFGEGSRLTVL.

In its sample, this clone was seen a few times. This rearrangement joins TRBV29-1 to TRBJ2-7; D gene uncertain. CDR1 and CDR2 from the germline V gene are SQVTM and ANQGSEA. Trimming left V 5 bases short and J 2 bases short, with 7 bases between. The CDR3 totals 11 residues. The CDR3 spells CSVSWAYEQYF. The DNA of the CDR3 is TGCAGCGTTTCGTGGGCCTACGAGCAGTACTTC.

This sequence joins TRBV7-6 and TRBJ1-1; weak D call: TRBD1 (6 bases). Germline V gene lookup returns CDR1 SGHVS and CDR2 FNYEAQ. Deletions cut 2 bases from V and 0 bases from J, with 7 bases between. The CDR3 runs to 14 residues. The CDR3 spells CASSLQGMNTEAFF. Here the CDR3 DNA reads TGTGCCAGCAGCTTACAGGGGATGAACACTGAAGCTTTCTTT.

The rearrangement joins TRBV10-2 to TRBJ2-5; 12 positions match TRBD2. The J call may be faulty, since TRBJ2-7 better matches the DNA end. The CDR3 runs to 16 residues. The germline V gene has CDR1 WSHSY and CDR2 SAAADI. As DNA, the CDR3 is TGCGCCAGCAGTGACCCCCTAGCGGGGGGGCCCTACGAGCAGTACTTC. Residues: CASSDPLAGGPYEQYF.

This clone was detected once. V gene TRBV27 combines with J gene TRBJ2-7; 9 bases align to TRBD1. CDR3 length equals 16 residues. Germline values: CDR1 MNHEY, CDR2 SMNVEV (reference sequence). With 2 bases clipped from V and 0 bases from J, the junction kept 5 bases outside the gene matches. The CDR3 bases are TGTGCCAGCAGTTTAACAGGGACAGGGAGCTCCTACGAGCAGTACTTC. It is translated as CASSLTGTGSSYEQYF.

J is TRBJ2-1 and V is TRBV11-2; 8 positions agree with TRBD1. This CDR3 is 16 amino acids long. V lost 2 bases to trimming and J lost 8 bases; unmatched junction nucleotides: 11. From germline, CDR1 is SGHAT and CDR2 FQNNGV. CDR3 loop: CASSLLSGTGGDEQFF. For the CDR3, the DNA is TGTGCCAGCAGCTTATTGTCCGGGACAGGCGGGGATGAGCAGTTCTTC.

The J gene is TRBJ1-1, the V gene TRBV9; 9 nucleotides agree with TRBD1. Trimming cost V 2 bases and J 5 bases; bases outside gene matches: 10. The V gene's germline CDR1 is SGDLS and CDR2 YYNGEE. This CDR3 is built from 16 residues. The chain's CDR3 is CASSVTTGGAGTEAFF. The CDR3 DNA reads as TGTGCCAGCAGCGTCACCACAGGGGGCGCTGGGACTGAAGCTTTCTTT.

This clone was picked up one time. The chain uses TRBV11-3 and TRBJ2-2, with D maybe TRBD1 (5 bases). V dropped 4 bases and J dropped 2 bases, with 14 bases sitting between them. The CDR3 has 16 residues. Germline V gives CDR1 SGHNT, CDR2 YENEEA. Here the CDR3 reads CASSSDSFPNTGELFF. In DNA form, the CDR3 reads TGTGCCAGCAGCTCAGACAGCTTCCCAAACACCGGGGAGCTGTTTTTT. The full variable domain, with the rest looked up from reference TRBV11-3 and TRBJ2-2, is EAGVVQSPRYKIIEKKQPVAFWCNPISGHNTLYWYLQNLGQGPELLIRYENEEAVDDSQLPKDRFSAERLKGVDSTLKIQPAELGDSAVYLCASSSDSFPNTGELFFGEGSRLTVL.

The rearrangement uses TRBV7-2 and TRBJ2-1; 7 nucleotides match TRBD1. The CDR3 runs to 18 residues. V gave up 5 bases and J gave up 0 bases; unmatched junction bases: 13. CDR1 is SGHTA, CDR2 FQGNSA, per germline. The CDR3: CASSQRQGRGSSYNEQFF. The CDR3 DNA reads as TGTGCCAGCAGCCAACGACAGGGTAGGGGAAGCTCCTACAATGAGCAGTTCTTC.

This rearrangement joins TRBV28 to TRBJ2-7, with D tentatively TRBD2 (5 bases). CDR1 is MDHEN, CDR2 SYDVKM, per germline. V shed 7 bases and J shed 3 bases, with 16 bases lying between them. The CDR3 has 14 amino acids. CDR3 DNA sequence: TGTGCCAGCACTACCCAAGGAGAGGGCTACGAGCAGTACTTC. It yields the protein CASTTQGEGYEQYF.

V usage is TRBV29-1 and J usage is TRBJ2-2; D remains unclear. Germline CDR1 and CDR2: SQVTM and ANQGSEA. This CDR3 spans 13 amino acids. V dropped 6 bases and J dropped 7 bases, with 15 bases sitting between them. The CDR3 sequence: CSVAEFGVGELFF. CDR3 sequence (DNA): TGCAGCGTGGCAGAATTCGGAGTCGGGGAGCTGTTTTTT.